This T cell receptor (beta chain) came from a study of blood T cell repertoires in COVID-19 (TCRdb year 2020). General notes on the study: Collaborator samples came from the United States, Italy and Spain and covered acute and convalescent phases of COVID-19. The samples were drawn from the first 160 participants of the ongoing ImmuneRACE study and from 950 to 1,500 subjects provided by 6 global collaborators. The repertoires were made available in a free public database intended to serve as a resource for research on the immune response to SARS-CoV-2. The dataset comprised deeply sampled blood TCRbeta repertoires from subjects exposed to, actively infected with, or recovered from COVID-19. The prospective study material was composed of cDNA or gDNA derived from T cells, B-cell-depleted T cells, or PBMCs. A de-identified subject ID, COVID-19 status, age in years and sex were almost always included in the sample metadata. HLA class I and class II types, where available, came from metadata supplied by the sample provider rather than from assay-based typing. Broad study findings and their caveats: The amount of clinical and demographic metadata varied by source and participant and was provided uncurated.

Details on this clone: Its antigen target is currently unknown. Base qualities are not recorded, but no much larger clone differs from it by a single base.

The immunoSEQ Assay, a bias-controlled multiplex PCR, was used to amplify TCRbeta CDR3 regions from genomic DNA. The authors' pipeline ran thus. Nucleated cell counts per sample were estimated from amplification of reference gene primers within the assay. To quantify the absolute abundance of each unique TCRbeta CDR3 rearrangement, sequence reads were collapsed and filtered. For each sample, productive Simpson clonality was calculated as the square root of Simpson's diversity index over productive rearrangements. Imported from immuneACCESS, the table was reduced by TCRdb to in-frame sequences with V and J called. These copies leave out some clones; in studies compared against another copy, an unresolved V gene accounts for under half, and the cause of the remainder is not known. The V and J calls and clone size are taken from that table; D and trimming were inferred from the DNA. Counted in this sample were about 110,000 clones; about nine tenths of them appeared once. 4% to 5.5% of the sample comes from the top ten.

The CDR3 contains 14 residues, cysteine and phenylalanine counted. Of the read, only the CDR3 DNA is kept; its 42 bases are in frame from base 1. V sheds 3 bases and J sheds 4 bases, leaving 12 bases between their ends. From a lookup of the germline V gene, CDR1 and CDR2 are MNHNS and SASEGT. Collaborating institutions collected whole blood in K2EDTA tubes following their own protocols. For TCRbeta analysis, collaborators shipped samples in one of three forms: frozen whole blood, isolated PBMCs, or DNA extracted from either of those sample types. This TCR was sampled from a man between 35 and 55 years old with acute or convalescent COVID-19. The V gene is TRBV6-1 and the J gene is TRBJ1-2; the D gene cannot be named for sure. The sequenced sample consisted of peripheral blood. The DNA is as follows: TGTGCCAGCAGTGAGAGAACAGCCGTCTATGGCTACACCTTC. Translation gives CASSERTAVYGYTF.